This T cell receptor (beta chain) was identified during a study of blood T cell repertoires in COVID-19 (TCRdb year 2020). About the investigation overall: The collaborator samples originated in the United States, Italy and Spain and spanned the acute and convalescent phases of COVID-19. The material from the prospective study consisted of cDNA or gDNA derived from T cells, B-cell-depleted T cells, or PBMCs. The repertoires were made available in a free public database intended to serve as a resource for research on the immune response to SARS-CoV-2. The samples were drawn from two sources: the first 160 participants of the ongoing ImmuneRACE study, and 1,000 to 1,500 subjects contributed by 6 global collaborators. Where available, HLA class I and class II types were obtained from metadata supplied by the sample provider rather than from assay-based typing. Subjects who had been exposed to COVID-19, were actively infected with it, or had recovered from it provided the deeply sampled blood TCRbeta repertoires that made up the dataset. Nearly every sample came with metadata listing a de-identified subject ID, COVID-19 status, age in years and sex. Points the paper makes about the study in general: The quantity of clinical and demographic metadata differed by source and by participant and was supplied without curation.

TCRbeta CDR3 regions were amplified from genomic DNA using the immunoSEQ Assay, a bias-controlled multiplex PCR. The study's own analysis went as follows. Nucleated cell counts per sample were estimated from amplification of reference gene primers within the assay. To quantify the absolute abundance of each unique TCRbeta CDR3 rearrangement, sequence reads were collapsed and filtered. Productive Simpson clonality was computed per sample as the square root of Simpson's diversity index over productive rearrangements. What TCRdb holds here is the immuneACCESS table cut down to in-frame rearrangements. Part of the clones is not present; checked against another copy, under half of the missing clones reflect an unresolved V gene, and the others are unexplained. That table supplies the V and J calls and clone size; D and trimming were determined from the DNA. The table for this sample lists fewer than 110,000 clones; about 91% of them were counted only once. Roughly 6.6% of the sample is held by the ten biggest clonotypes.

As for this clone: The target of this receptor is not known. The input lacks base qualities; no much larger clone sits a single base away.

Each collaborating institution followed its own protocols to collect whole blood in K2EDTA tubes. For TCRbeta analysis, collaborators shipped samples as frozen whole blood, isolated PBMCs, or DNA extracted from either of those sample types. Trimming at the junction amounts to 6 bases on V and 6 bases on J, and the germline ends lie 15 bases apart. CDR1 is given as PRHDT and CDR2 as FYEKMQ, both from the germline V gene (reference sequence). The CDR3 measures 14 amino acids from cysteine to phenylalanine. The entry retains the CDR3 DNA only, 42 bases that are in frame from base 1. The source material was peripheral blood. The sequence was collected from a man aged 50 or older with active or convalescent COVID-19. The chain employs TRBV13 and TRBJ2-1; TRBD2 might be the D gene, on 6 matching bases. The nucleotide sequence reads as follows: TGTGCCAGCAGACGATCCGGGACTTTCAATGAGCAGTTCTTC. The resulting protein is CASRRSGTFNEQFF.